The next 9 T cell receptor beta chains were all read from a single sample in a study of PD-1 blockade in classical Hodgkin lymphoma. The protocol was immunoSEQ multiplex PCR, while the TCRdb copy is restricted to in-frame clones and leaves out a portion. There are roughly 86,000 clones in the sample; 75% to 85% occur only once, and about 18% lies in the top ten. Time point noted: cycle 4 day 1 (C4D1), after more than five weeks of nivolumab. Relapses following autologous stem cell transplantation were seen in all patients, with brentuximab vedotin exposure varying. Sequenced material: peripheral blood mononuclear cells (PBMCs), taken before the fourth cycle of nivolumab. The receptors here all came from a human donor with classical Hodgkin lymphoma.

J is TRBJ2-3 and V is TRBV2; 13 nucleotides match TRBD2. The CDR3 is made up of 17 amino acids. Germline values: CDR1 SNHLY, CDR2 FYNNEI. Trimming removed 7 bases from V and 6 bases from J; junction bases left unmatched: 13. The CDR3 DNA reads TGTGCCAGCACCGAACCCGGACTAGCGGGAGAGGAGGATACGCAGTATTTT. It yields the protein CASTEPGLAGEEDTQYF.

This rearrangement joins TRBV27 to TRBJ2-3, with D perhaps TRBD2 (6 bases). V was shortened by 0 bases and J by 0 bases, with 13 bases between the two germline ends. Germline CDR1 is MNHEY and CDR2 is SMNVEV (reference sequence). The CDR3 has 17 amino acids. CDR3 DNA sequence: TGTGCCAGCAGTTTATCTGCGGGACCCATTAGCACAGATACGCAGTATTTT. It encodes CASSLSAGPISTDTQYF.

This clone has just one count. This chain links TRBV19 with TRBJ1-5; D call uncertain. The CDR3 contains 14 residues. The V end lost 2 bases, the J end lost 3 bases, and 8 bases lay between the germline ends. Germline loops: CDR1 LNHDA, CDR2 SQIVND (reference sequence). In DNA form, the CDR3 reads TGTGCCAGTAGTATACAAGGGAACAATCAGCCCCAGCATTTT. Translated, it gives CASSIQGNNQPQHF.

This clone occurred once. The chain has TRBV27 and TRBJ2-2; TRBD2 agrees at 7 bases. V shed 8 bases, J shed 1 base, and the junction held 4 bases outside the gene matches. Per the germline V gene, CDR1 is MNHEY and CDR2 is SMNVEV (reference sequence). This CDR3 contains 14 residues. CDR3 DNA: TGTGCCAGCGGGGGGGGACTGAACACCGGGGAGCTGTTTTTT. This sequence encodes CASGGGLNTGELFF.

The DNA of the CDR3 is TGTGCCATCAGTGGGGACTACGAGCAGTACTTC. This gives the protein CAISGDYEQYF. The gene calls are TRBV10-3 and TRBJ2-7; no clear D. CDR3 size: 11 residues. The ends were cut back, 4 bases at V and 3 bases at J, with 4 bases in the middle. Germline V CDR1 and CDR2: ENHRY, SYGVKD.

This rearrangement joins TRBV27 to TRBJ2-7; 7 bases map to TRBD1. J lost 3 bases, V lost 7 bases, and 12 bases had no gene match. The CDR3 totals 15 residues. Germline V gene data show CDR1 as MNHEY and CDR2 as SMNVEV (reference sequence). DNA of the CDR3: TGTGCCAGCACCCTTCGTATGGGACAGCACTACGAGCAGTACTTC. Translation gives CASTLRMGQHYEQYF.

The V gene is TRBV2, the J gene TRBJ1-5, with 7 bases aligning to TRBD1. The length of the CDR3 is 16 residues. V lost 0 bases and J lost 4; bases outside the gene matches: 6. Per germline, CDR1 SNHLY and CDR2 FYNNEI. The CDR3 coding sequence is TGTGCCAGCAGTGAAGCGGTAGGGGGCTCAAATCAGCCCCAGCATTTT. It encodes CASSEAVGGSNQPQHF.

This clone appeared once. The V and J genes are TRBV7-2 and TRBJ2-1; tentatively, D is TRBD1 or TRBD2 (5 bases each). Germline assignment: CDR1 SGHTA and CDR2 FQGNSA. The CDR3 loop spans 13 amino acids. Trimming took 4 bases from V and 5 from J, leaving 9 bases between them. In DNA form, the CDR3 reads TGTGCCAGCAGCTCCCGGGGCAACAATGAGCAGTTCTTC. Translation gives CASSSRGNNEQFF. Together with reference TRBV7-2 and TRBJ2-1, the CDR3 gives the full variable domain: GAGVSQSPSNKVTEKGKDVELRCDPISGHTALYWYRQSLGQGLEFLIYFQGNSAPDKSGLPSDRFSAERTGGSVSTLTIQRTQQEDSAVYLCASSSRGNNEQFFGPGTRLTVL.

The chain joins TRBV4-2 to TRBJ1-1; D uncertain. CDR3 size: 13 residues. V lost 0 bases, J lost 3 bases, and 5 bases lay in between. Looked up from germline, CDR1 is LGHNA and CDR2 is YNFKEQ. The CDR3 protein is CASSQDRDTEAFF. CDR3 nucleotides: TGTGCCAGCAGCCAAGACCGAGACACTGAAGCTTTCTTT.